This TCR beta chain was recovered during a study of T cells in Graves' hyperthyroidism and ophthalmopathy. Study-level points and caveats: A 13 V-J model separated ophthalmopathy from stable hyperthyroidism.

RNA transcripts gave rise to amplified TCR beta CDR3 regions. The HTBI set primed first-round TCR CDR3 RT-PCR. TCRdb used MiXCR to reprocess the multiplex PCR reads, holding one entry per CDR3 protein. The sample includes about 100,000 distinct CDR3 sequences, around a sixth seen only once; the top ten take roughly 40%. V was clipped by 5 bases and J by 6 bases; unmatched bases: 6. The CDR3 loop spans 13 amino acids. This clonotype was seen many times. The target antigen is unknown. The sequence came from a woman aged 45-59 years with Graves' hyperthyroidism. The sequenced sample consisted of blood. This chain joins TRBV12-3 or TRBV12-4 and TRBJ2-7; 8 nucleotides line up with TRBD1. CDR3 residues: CASSPGQDFEQYF. The CDR3 region has the DNA TGTGCCAGCAGTCCGGGACAGGATTTCGAGCAGTACTTC.